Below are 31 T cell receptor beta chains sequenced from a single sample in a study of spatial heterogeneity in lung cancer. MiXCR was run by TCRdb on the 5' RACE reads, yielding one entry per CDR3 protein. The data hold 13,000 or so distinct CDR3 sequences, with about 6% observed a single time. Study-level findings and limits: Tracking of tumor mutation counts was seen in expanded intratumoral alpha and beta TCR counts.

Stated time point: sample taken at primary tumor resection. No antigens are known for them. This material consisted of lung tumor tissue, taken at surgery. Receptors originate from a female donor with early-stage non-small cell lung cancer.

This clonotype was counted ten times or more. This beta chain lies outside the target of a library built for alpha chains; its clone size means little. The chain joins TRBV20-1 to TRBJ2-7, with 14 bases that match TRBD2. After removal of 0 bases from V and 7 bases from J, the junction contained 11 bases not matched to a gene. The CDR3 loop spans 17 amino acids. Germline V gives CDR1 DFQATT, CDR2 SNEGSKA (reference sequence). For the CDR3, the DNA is TGCAGTGCTAGAGATCGACTAGCGGGGGGGCTTCCCAAGGAGCAGTACTTC. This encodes CSARDRLAGGLPKEQYF.

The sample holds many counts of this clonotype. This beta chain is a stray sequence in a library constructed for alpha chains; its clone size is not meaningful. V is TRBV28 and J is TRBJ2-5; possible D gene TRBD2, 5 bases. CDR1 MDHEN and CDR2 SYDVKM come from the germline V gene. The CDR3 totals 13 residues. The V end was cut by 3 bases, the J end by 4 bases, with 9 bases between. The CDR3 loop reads CASSFGGTETQYF. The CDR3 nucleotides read TGTGCCAGCAGTTTCGGAGGAACAGAGACCCAGTACTTC.

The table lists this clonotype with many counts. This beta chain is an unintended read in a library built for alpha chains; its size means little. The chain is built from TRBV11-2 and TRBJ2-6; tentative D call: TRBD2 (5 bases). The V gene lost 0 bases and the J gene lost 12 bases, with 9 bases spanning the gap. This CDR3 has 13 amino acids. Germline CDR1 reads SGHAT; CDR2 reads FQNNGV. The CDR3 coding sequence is TGTGCCAGCAGCTTAGATAGACGGGGCGTCCTGACTTTC. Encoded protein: CASSLDRRGVLTF.

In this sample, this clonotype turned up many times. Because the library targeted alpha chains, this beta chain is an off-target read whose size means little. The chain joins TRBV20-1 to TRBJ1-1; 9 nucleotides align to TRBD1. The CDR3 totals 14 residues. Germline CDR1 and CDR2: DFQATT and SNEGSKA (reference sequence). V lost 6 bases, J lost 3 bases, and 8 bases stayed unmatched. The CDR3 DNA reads TGCAGTGCCCCGGGACAGGGTGGGTACACTGAAGCTTTCTTT. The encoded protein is CSAPGQGGYTEAFF.

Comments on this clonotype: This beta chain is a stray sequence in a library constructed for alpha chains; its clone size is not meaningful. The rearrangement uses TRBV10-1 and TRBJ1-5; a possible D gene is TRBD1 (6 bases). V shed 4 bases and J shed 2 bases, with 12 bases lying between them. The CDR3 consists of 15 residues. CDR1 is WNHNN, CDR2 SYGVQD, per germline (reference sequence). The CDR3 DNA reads TGCGCCAGCAGTGGGAGGGGGGGTGGCAATCAGCCCCAGCATTTT. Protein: CASSGRGGGNQPQHF.

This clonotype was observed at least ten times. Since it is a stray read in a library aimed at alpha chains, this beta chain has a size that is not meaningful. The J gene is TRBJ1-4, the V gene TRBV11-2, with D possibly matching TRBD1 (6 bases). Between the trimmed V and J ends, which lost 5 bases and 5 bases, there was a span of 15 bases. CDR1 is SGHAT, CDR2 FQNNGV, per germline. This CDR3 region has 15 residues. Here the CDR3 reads CASSRFGQQNEKLFF. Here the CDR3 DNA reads TGTGCCAGCAGCCGTTTTGGACAGCAGAATGAAAAACTGTTTTTT.

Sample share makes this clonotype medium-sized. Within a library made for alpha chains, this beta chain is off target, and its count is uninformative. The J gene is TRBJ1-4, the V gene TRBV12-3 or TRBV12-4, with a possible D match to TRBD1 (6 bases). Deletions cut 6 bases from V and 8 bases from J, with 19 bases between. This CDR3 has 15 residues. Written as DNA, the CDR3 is TGTGCCAGCAGGAGTCGACAGGCGGGGGGAGAAAAACTGTTTTTT. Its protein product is CASRSRQAGGEKLFF.

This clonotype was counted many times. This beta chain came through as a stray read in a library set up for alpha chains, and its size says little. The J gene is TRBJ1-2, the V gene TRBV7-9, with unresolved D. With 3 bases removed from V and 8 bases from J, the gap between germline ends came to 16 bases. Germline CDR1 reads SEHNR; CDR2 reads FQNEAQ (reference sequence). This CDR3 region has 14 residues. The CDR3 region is CASSLDSPSRGYTF. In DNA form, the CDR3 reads TGTGCCAGCAGCTTGGACTCCCCTAGTAGGGGCTACACCTTC.

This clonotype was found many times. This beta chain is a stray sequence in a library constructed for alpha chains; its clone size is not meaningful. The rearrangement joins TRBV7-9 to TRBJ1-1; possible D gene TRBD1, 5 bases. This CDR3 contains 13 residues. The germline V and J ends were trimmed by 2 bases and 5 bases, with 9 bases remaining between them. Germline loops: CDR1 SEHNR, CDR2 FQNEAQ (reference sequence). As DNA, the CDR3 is TGTGCCAGCAGCTTAAGGCCAGGGACTGAAGCTTTCTTT. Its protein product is CASSLRPGTEAFF.

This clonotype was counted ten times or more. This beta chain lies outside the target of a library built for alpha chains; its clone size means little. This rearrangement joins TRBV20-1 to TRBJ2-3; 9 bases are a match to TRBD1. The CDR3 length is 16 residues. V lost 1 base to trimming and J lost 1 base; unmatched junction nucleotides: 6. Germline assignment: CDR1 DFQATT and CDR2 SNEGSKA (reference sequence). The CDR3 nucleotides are TGCAGTGCTAGAGCTTTAAGGACAGGGGGCACAGATACGCAGTATTTT. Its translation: CSARALRTGGTDTQYF.

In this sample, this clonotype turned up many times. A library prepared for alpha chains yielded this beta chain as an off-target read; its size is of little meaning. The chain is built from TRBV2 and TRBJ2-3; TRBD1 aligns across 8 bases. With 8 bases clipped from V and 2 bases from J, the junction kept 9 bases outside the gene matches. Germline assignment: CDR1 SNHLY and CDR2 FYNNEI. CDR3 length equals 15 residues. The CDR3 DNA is TGTGCCAGCGTGGCCTGGACAGGGTACACAGATACGCAGTATTTT. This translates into CASVAWTGYTDTQYF.

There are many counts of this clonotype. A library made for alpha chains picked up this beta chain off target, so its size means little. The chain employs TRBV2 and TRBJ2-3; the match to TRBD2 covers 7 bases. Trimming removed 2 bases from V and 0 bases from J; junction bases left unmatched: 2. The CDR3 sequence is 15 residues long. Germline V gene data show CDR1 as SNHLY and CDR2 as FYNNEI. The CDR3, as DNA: TGTGCCAGCAGTGAATGGGGGGGGAGCACAGATACGCAGTATTTT. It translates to CASSEWGGSTDTQYF.

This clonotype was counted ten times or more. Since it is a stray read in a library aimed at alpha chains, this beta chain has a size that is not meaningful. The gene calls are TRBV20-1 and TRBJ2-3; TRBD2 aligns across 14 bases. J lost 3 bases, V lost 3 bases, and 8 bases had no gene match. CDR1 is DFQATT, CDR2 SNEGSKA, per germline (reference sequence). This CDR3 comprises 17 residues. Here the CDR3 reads CSASPIRTSGRTDTQYF. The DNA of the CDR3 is TGCAGTGCTAGCCCAATCCGGACTAGCGGGAGGACAGATACGCAGTATTTT.

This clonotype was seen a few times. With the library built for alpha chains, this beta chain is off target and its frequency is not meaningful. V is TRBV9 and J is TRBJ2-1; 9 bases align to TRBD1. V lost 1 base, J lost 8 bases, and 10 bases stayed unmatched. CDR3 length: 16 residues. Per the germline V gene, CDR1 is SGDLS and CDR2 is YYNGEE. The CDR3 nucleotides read TGTGCCAGCAGCGTAAACTGGGACAGGGCGGAGGATGAGCAGTTCTTC. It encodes CASSVNWDRAEDEQFF. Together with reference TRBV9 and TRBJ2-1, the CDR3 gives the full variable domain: DSGVTQTPKHLITATGQRVTLRCSPRSGDLSVYWYQQSLDQGLQFLIQYYNGEERAKGNILERFSAQQFPDLHSELNLSSLELGDSALYFCASSVNWDRAEDEQFFGPGTRLTVL.

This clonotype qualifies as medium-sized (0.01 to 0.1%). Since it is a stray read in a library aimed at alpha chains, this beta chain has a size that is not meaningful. CDR3: CSAADTSVTQYF. DNA for the CDR3: TGCAGTGCTGCAGATACTAGCGTTACGCAGTATTTT. V is TRBV20-1 and J is TRBJ2-3, with 7 bases identical to TRBD2. The CDR3 length is 12 residues. V dropped 5 bases and J dropped 8; count of bases not matched to a gene: 7. CDR1 and CDR2 (germline): DFQATT, SNEGSKA (reference sequence).

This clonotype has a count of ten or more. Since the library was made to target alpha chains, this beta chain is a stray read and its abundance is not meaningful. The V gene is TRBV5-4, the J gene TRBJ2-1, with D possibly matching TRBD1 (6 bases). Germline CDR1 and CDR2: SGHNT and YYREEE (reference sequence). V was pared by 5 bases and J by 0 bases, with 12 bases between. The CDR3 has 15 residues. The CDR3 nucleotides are TGTGCCAGCAGTTACAGGGCCAGCTCCTACAATGAGCAGTTCTTC. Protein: CASSYRASSYNEQFF.

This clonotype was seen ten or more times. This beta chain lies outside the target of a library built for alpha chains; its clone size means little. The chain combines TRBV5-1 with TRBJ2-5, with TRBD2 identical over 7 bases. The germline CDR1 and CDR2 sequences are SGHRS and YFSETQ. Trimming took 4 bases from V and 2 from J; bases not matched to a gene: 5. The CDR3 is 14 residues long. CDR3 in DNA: TGCGCCAGCAGCCTTGGGACTACACAAGAGACCCAGTACTTC. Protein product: CASSLGTTQETQYF. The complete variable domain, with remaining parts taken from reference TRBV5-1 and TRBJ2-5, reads KAGVTQTPRYLIKTRGQQVTLSCSPISGHRSVSWYQQTPGQGLQFLFEYFSETQRNKGNFPGRFSGRQFSNSRSEMNVSTLELGDSALYLCASSLGTTQETQYFGPGTRLLVL.

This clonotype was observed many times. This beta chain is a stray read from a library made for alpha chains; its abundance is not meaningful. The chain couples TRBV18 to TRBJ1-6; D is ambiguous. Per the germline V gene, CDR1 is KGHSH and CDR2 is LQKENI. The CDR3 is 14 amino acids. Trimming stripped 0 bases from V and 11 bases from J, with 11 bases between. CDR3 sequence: CASSPPSSGTPLHF. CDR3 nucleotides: TGTGCCAGCTCACCACCGAGCAGTGGAACACCCCTCCACTTT.

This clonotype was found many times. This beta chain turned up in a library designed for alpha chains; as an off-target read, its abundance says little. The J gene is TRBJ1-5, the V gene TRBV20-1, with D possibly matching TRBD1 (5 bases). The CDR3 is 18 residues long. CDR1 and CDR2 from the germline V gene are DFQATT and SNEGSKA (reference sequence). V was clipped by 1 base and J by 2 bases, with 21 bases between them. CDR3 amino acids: CSARGPGVGVYGNQPQHF. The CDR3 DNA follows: TGCAGTGCTAGAGGTCCAGGTGTGGGGGTGTATGGCAATCAGCCCCAGCATTTT.

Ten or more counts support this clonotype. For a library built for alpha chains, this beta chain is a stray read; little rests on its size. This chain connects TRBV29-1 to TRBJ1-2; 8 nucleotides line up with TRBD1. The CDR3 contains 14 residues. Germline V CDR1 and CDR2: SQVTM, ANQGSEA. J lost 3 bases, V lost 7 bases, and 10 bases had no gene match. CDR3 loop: CSARQGRTDYGYTF. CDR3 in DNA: TGCAGCGCCCGACAGGGGCGGACCGACTATGGCTACACCTTC. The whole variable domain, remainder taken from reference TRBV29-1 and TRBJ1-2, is SAVISQKPSRDICQRGTSLTIQCQVDSQVTMMFWYRQQPGQSLTLIATANQGSEATYESGFVIDKFPISRPNLTFSTLTVSNMSPEDSSIYLCSARQGRTDYGYTFGSGTRLTVV.

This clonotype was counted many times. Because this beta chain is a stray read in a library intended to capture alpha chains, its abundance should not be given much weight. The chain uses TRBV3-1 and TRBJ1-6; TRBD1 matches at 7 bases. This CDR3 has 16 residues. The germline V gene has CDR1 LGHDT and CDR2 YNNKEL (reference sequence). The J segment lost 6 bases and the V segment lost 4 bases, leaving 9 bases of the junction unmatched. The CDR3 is CASSLQPGQPNSPLHF. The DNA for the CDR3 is TGTGCCAGCAGCCTACAACCGGGACAGCCTAATTCACCCCTCCACTTT.

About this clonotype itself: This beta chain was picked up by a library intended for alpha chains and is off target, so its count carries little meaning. The CDR3 DNA reads TGTGCCAGCACGATCGTCGGACTCTATGGCTACACCTTC. It codes for CASTIVGLYGYTF. The chain combines TRBV28 with TRBJ1-2; no definite D call. V was cut by 7 bases and J by 4 bases, with 13 bases left in between. The CDR3 runs 13 residues. Germline assignment: CDR1 MDHEN and CDR2 SYDVKM.

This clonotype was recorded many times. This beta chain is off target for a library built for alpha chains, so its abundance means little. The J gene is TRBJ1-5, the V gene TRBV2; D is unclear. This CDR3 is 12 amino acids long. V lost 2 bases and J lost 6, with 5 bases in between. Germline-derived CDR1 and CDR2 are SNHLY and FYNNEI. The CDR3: CASSEQSQPQHF. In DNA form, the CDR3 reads TGTGCCAGCAGTGAACAAAGTCAGCCCCAGCATTTT.

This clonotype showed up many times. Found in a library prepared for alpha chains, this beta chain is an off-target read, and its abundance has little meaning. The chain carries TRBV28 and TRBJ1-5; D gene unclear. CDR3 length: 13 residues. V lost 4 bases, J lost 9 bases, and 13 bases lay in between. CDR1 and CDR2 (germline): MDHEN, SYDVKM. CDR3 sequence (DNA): TGTGCCAGCAGTTCAGCGTCTGTCGGGCCCCAGCATTTT. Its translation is CASSSASVGPQHF.

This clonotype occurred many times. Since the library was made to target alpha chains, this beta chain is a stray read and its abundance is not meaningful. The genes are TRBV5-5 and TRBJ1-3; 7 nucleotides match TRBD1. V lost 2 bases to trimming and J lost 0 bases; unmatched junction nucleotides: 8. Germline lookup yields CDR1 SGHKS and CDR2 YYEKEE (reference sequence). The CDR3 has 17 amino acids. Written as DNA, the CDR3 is TGTGCCAGCAGCTTAACCGGGACAGTAAACTCTGGAAACACCATATATTTT. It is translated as CASSLTGTVNSGNTIYF.

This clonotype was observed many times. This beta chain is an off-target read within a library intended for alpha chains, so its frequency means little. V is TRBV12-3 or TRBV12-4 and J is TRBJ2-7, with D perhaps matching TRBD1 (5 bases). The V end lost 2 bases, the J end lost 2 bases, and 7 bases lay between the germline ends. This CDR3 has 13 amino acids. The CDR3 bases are TGTGCCAGCAGTTTAACAGGTACCTACGAGCAGTACTTC. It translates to CASSLTGTYEQYF.

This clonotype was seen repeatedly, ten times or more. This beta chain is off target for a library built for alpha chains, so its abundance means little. The CDR3 protein is CATAPGLKRETQYF. The CDR3 coding sequence is TGTGCCACAGCCCCCGGACTAAAAAGAGAGACCCAGTACTTC. V usage is TRBV13 and J usage is TRBJ2-5; tentatively, D is TRBD2 (6 bases). CDR1 and CDR2 from the germline V gene are PRHDT and FYEKMQ (reference sequence). The CDR3 sequence is 14 residues long. The V end lost 10 bases, the J end lost 4 bases, and 19 bases lay between the germline ends.

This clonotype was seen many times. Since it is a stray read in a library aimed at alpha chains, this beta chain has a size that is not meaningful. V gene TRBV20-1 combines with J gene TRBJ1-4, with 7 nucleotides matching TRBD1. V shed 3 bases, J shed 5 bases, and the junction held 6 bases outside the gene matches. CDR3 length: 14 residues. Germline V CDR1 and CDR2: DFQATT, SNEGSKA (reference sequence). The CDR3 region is CSARLTGWNEKLFF. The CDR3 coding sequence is TGCAGTGCTAGGTTGACAGGGTGGAATGAAAAACTGTTTTTT.

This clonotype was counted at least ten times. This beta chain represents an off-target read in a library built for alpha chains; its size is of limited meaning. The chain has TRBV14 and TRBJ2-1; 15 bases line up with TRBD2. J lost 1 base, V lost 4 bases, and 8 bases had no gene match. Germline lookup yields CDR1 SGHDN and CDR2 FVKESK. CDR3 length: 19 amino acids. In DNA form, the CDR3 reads TGTGCCAGCAGCCCACGGACTAGCGGGGGGGCGAGGTCCTACAATGAGCAGTTCTTC. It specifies CASSPRTSGGARSYNEQFF.

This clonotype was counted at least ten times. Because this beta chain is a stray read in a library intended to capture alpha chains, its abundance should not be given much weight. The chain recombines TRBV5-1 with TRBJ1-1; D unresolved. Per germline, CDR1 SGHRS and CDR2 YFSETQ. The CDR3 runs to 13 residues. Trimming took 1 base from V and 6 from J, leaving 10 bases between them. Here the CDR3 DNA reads TGCGCCAGCAGCTTGTGGTCAGGTTCTGAAGCTTTCTTT. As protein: CASSLWSGSEAFF.

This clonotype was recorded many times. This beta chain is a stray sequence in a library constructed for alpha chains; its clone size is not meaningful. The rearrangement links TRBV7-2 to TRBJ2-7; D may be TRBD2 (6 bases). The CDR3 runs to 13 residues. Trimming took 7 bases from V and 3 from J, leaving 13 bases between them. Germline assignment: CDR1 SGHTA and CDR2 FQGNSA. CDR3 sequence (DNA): TGTGCCAGCAAACTTCGGGGGAACTACGAGCAGTACTTC. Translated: CASKLRGNYEQYF.